A selection of T cell receptor beta chains follows, all from one sample in a study of a mutant IDH1 vaccine in newly diagnosed glioma. The protocol was immunoSEQ multiplex PCR, while the TCRdb copy is restricted to in-frame clones and leaves out a portion. The table includes over 40,000 clones, about 78% detected once. The antigens these receptors bind are not known. Sequenced material: PBMCs, taken from a glioma patient whose treatment included an IDH1 peptide vaccine. These receptors all come from a woman in her thirties or forties with glioma. Some clones in this sample may be carry-over from other donors' samples. The CDR3 runs from the conserved cysteine through the conserved F or W. Each record gives: J gene, clone size, D gene, V gene, CDR3 DNA, CDR3 protein. The D gene is left open where the match is weak. Some rows mark clone size as missing; the rest say once, few, many or name a class of expanded clone.

j_gene: TRBJ1-1; abundance: NA; d_gene: NA; v_gene: TRBV7-6; CDR3nt: TGTGCCAGCAGCTTACCAGTAGGAAGCGGTGAAGCTTTCTTT; CDR3aa: CASSLPVGSGEAFF
j_gene: TRBJ2-6; abundance: NA; d_gene: NA; v_gene: TRBV5-6; CDR3nt: TGTGCCAGCAGCTCCTGGGGGTTATCTGGGGCCAACGTCCTGACTTTC; CDR3aa: CASSSWGLSGANVLTF
j_gene: TRBJ2-3; abundance: NA; d_gene: TRBD2; v_gene: TRBV9; CDR3nt: TGTGCCAGCAGCCCAAGGGGAACTAGCGGGGGGGCCGAGTTGGATACGCAGTATTTT; CDR3aa: CASSPRGTSGGAELDTQYF
j_gene: TRBJ1-5; abundance: NA; d_gene: TRBD1; v_gene: TRBV7-8; CDR3nt: TGTGCCAGCAGCCAACCGGGACAGGGCAATCAGCCCCAGCATTTT; CDR3aa: CASSQPGQGNQPQHF
j_gene: TRBJ2-2; abundance: NA; d_gene: NA; v_gene: TRBV6-6; CDR3nt: TGTGCCAGCAGGGGGCAAATTTACACCGGGGAGCTGTTTTTT; CDR3aa: CASRGQIYTGELFF
j_gene: TRBJ1-1; abundance: few; d_gene: TRBD1; v_gene: TRBV28; CDR3nt: TGTGCCAGCAGTCCACAGGGGAGGACTGAAGCTTTCTTT; CDR3aa: CASSPQGRTEAFF
j_gene: TRBJ2-7; abundance: NA; d_gene: TRBD2; v_gene: TRBV6-1; CDR3nt: TGTGCCAGCAGTGTAGCGGGACTTACAGCCTCCTACGAGCAGTACTTC; CDR3aa: CASSVAGLTASYEQYF
j_gene: TRBJ2-7; abundance: NA; d_gene: TRBD2; v_gene: TRBV5-1; CDR3nt: TGCGCCAGCAGCTTGGCCCGGGGGGTCGAGCAGTACTTC; CDR3aa: CASSLARGVEQYF
j_gene: TRBJ1-1; abundance: NA; d_gene: TRBD1; v_gene: TRBV4-1; CDR3nt: TGTGCCAGCAGCCAAGATTGGCGACAGGGTCACACTGAAGCTTTCTTT; CDR3aa: CASSQDWRQGHTEAFF
j_gene: TRBJ2-5; abundance: NA; d_gene: NA; v_gene: TRBV6-6; CDR3nt: TGTGCCAGCAGTTCACCGCGTTGGGCCCAGTACTTC; CDR3aa: CASSSPRWAQYF
j_gene: TRBJ2-2; abundance: NA; d_gene: NA; v_gene: TRBV25-1; CDR3nt: TGTGCCAGCAGTTTCATCGGGGAGCTGTTTTTT; CDR3aa: CASSFIGELFF